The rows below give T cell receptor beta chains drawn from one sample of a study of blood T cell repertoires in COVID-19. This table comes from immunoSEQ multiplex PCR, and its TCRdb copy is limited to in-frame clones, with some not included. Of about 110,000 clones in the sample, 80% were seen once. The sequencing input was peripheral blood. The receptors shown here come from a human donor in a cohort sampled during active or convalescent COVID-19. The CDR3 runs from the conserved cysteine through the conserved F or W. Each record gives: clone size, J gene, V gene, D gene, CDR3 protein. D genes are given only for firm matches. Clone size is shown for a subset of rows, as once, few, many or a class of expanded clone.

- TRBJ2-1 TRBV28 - CASSLSWRVVYNEQFF
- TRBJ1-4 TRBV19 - CASSIGGAMFRF
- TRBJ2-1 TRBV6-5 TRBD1 CASSYRGQGVREQFF
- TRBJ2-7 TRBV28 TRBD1 CASQTWGTAYEQYF
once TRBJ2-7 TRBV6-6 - CASSPTGRRDYEQYF
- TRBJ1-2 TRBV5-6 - CASSLAGVFGGYTF
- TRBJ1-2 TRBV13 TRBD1 CASSLIFAGGPGGYTF
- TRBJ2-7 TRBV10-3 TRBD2 CAISGGGYEQYF
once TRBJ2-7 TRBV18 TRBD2 CASSPLAGSSYEQYF
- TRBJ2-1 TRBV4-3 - CASSQDRSRGNNEQFF
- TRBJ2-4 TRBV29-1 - CSVEQGNQYF
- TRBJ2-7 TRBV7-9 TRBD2 CASSLVILAAEVSYEQYF
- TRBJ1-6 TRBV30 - CAWRGGLAPLHF
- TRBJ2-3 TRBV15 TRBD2 CATQRELQWGTDTQYF
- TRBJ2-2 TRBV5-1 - CAGRTTANTGELFF
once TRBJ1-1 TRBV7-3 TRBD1 CASSLIGWTGGDLRNTEAFF
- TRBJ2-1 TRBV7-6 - CASSFQSYNEQFF
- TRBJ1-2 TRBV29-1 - CSVSMDSNYGYTF
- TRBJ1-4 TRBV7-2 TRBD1 CASSLRGTGDKLFF
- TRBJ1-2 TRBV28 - CASRTTEQVFNYGYTF
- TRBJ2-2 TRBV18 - CASSPSLGGELFF
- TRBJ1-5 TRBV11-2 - CASSLGGRGSNQPQHF
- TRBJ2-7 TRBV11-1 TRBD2 CASSPELAVGEQYF
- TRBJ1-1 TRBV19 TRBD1 CASSINGQGAWITTEAFF
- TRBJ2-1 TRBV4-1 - CASSQHRLDSSYNEQFF
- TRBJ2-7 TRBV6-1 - CASSDPTRPHEQYF
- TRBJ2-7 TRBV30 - CAWSPLHEQYF
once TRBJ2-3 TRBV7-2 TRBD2 CASSSTSGAFTSTDTQYF
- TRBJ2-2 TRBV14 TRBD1 CASSQDRGTGGFSWTGELFF
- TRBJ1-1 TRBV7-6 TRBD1 CASSKGQTNTEAFF
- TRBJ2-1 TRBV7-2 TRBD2 CASSFSGGLYNEQFF
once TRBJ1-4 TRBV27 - CASSYRQGPATNEKLFF
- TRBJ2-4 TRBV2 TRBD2 CASRSTSGRYIQYF
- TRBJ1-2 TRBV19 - CASSMFGGRSNYGYTF
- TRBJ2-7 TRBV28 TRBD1 CASSSTGVPPYEQYF
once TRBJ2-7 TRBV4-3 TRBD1 CASSPKTGTVYEQYF
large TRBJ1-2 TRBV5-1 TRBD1 CASSVTGGQGYGYTF
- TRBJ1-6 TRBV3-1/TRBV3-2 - CASSRQGFGNSPLHF
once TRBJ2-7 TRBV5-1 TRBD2 CASSLEPGTNEQYF
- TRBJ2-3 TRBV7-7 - CASSLRGAGTDTQYF
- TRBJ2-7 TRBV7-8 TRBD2 CASSSQGLAGVEQYF
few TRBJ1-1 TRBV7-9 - CASSLRQLAEAFF
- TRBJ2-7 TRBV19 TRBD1 CASSARDRVLYEQYF
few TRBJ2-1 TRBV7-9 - CASSLDGSITNEQFF
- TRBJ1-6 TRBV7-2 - CASSLASTYLDNSPLHF
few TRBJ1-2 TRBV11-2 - CASSYLGGGLLGGYTF
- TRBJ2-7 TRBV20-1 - CSGKWGTEQYF
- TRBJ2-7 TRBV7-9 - CASSLGGFSYEQYF
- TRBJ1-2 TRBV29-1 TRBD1 CSAGPGTGLSGYTF
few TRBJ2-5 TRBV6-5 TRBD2 CASSYGGGAGETQYF
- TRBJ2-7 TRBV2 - CASRPIGQGGYIEQYF
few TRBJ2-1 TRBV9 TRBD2 CASSARMGLAGRNEQFF
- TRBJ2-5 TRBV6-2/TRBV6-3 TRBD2 CASSYPAGGEETQYF
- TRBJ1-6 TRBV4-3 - CASSQDWAQNNSPLHF